This T cell receptor (beta chain) was sequenced in a study of T cells after posttransplantation cyclophosphamide. With regard to this clone: The antigen remains unidentified.

Findings of the study overall: Later blood repertoires were often dominated by clones from the donor CD8+ memory compartment. Recipient CMV seropositivity and CMV reactivation strongly tracked TRB clonality.

Produced via immunoSEQ multiplex PCR; TCRdb's table is partial and in-frame only. This sample has around 47,000 clones, with 90% to 95% found just once. The CDR3 consists of 17 residues. The junction had 17 bases not matched to a gene; V was cut back by 4 bases and J by 7 bases. CDR1 SGHKS and CDR2 YYEKEE come from the germline V gene (reference sequence). The receptor was isolated from a woman aged 30 to 39 in good health and a related stem cell transplant donor. Sequenced input: PBMCs. The chain combines TRBV5-5 with TRBJ1-2; 9 bases align to TRBD1. The CDR3 region is CASSRTPGTGQRGGYTF. CDR3 bases: TGTGCCAGCAGCCGAACCCCCGGGACAGGGCAGAGGGGTGGCTACACCTTC.